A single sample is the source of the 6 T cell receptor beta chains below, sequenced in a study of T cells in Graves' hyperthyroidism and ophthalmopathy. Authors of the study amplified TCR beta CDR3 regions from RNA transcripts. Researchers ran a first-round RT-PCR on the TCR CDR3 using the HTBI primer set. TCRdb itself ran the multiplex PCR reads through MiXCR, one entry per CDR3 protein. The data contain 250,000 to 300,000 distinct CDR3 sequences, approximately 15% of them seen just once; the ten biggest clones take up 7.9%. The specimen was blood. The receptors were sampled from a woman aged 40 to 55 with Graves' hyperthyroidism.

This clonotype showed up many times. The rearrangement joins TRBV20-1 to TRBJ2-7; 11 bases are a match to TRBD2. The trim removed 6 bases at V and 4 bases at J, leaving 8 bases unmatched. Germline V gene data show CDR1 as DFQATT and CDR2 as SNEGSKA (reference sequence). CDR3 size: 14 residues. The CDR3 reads CSASDSGRGYEQYF. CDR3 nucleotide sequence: TGCAGTGCGTCAGATAGCGGGAGGGGATACGAGCAGTACTTC.

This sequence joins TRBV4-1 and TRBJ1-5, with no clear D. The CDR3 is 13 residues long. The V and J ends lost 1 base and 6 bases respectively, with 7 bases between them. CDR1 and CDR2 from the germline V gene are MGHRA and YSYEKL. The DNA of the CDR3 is TGCGCCAGCAGCCAAGCGGGTCGTCAGCCCCAGCATTTT. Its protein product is CASSQAGRQPQHF.

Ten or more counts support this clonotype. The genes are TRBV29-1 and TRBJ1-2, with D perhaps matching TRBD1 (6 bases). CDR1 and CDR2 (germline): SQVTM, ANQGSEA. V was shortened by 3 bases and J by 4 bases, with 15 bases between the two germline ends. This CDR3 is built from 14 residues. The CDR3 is CSVDTLQGIYGYTF. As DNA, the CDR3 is TGCAGCGTTGACACTCTACAGGGAATCTATGGCTACACCTTC.

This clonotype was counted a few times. CDR3 protein: CSATPSGRAGGETQYF. The CDR3 bases are TGCAGTGCAACACCTAGCGGGAGGGCCGGGGGAGAGACCCAGTACTTC. The V and J genes are TRBV20-1 and TRBJ2-5; 12 positions match TRBD2. Losses at the gene ends were 6 bases for V and 4 bases for J; bases not matched to a gene: 12. The CDR3 has 16 residues. CDR1 and CDR2 from the germline V gene are DFQATT and SNEGSKA (reference sequence).

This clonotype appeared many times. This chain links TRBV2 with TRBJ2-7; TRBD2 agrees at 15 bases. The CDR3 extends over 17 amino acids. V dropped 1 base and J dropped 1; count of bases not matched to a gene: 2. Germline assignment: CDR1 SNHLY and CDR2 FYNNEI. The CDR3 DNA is TGTGCCAGCAGTGAAGGGACTAGCGGGAGGGGATCCTACGAGCAGTACTTC. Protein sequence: CASSEGTSGRGSYEQYF.

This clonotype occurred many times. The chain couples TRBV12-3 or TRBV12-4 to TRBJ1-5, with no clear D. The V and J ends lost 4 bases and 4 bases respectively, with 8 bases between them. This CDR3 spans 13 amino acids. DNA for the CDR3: TGTGCCAGCAGTTCCTCTGCTAATCAGCCCCAGCATTTT. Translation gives CASSSSANQPQHF.